This TCR beta chain was recovered during a study of siplizumab effects on memory and regulatory T cells. Method: immunoSEQ multiplex PCR; TCRdb's copy keeps in-frame clones and lacks some. In the table there are 85,000 to 130,000 clones, roughly nine tenths of which are singletons. The ends lost 2 bases at V and 0 bases at J; junction bases unmatched: 2. CDR1 SGHRS and CDR2 YFSETQ come from the germline V gene. The CDR3 consists of 15 residues. Material for sequencing was Tregs sorted from blood. The chain couples TRBV5-1 to TRBJ2-3, with 8 positions matching TRBD2. The clonotype was recovered from a human donor in good health. CDR3 DNA sequence: TGCGCCAGCAGCTTCTCTAGCGGGAGCACAGATACGCAGTATTTT. Its protein is CASSFSSGSTDTQYF.